This passage covers 8 T cell receptor beta chains from one sample sequenced in a study of preoperative IRX-2 immunotherapy in early breast cancer. Data came from immunoSEQ multiplex PCR; TCRdb stores just in-frame clones and leaves some out. Here the sample spans 20,000 to 30,000 clones, over 75% being singletons. Treatment of the sample: preoperative locoregional IRX-2 cytokine immunotherapy. The material sequenced was tumor tissue, taken after IRX-2 immunotherapy. The source is a human donor with breast cancer.

The chain links TRBV6-5 to TRBJ2-4; 10 bases line up with TRBD1. V was pared by 7 bases and J by 6 bases, with 3 bases of the junction left unmatched. Germline CDR1 is MNHEY and CDR2 is SVGAGI. There are 13 residues in the CDR3. The CDR3 loop reads CASKGQGGNIQYF. The CDR3 region has the DNA TGTGCCAGCAAAGGACAGGGGGGAAACATTCAGTACTTC.

The chain recombines TRBV28 with TRBJ2-7; 8 nucleotides line up with TRBD2. Germline V lookup: CDR1 MDHEN, CDR2 SYDVKM. V shed 6 bases and J 1 base; nucleotides not matched to a gene: 5. The CDR3 loop spans 14 amino acids. CDR3: CASRLAGRSYEQYF. DNA of the CDR3: TGTGCCAGCAGATTAGCGGGAAGGTCCTACGAGCAGTACTTC.

The V and J genes are TRBV10-1 and TRBJ1-6; TRBD1 matches at 7 bases. The ends lost 3 bases at V and 14 bases at J; junction bases unmatched: 7. Germline CDR1 is WNHNN and CDR2 is SYGVQD (reference sequence). The CDR3 length is 13 residues. Written as DNA, the CDR3 is TGCGCCAGCAGTGACCAGGGGGTAGGAGCCCTCCACTTT. As protein: CASSDQGVGALHF.

About this clone itself: Other DNA variants within this sample encode the same CDR3. J is TRBJ1-3 and V is TRBV9, with unresolved D. CDR1 is SGDLS and CDR2 is YYNGEE in the germline V gene. This CDR3 is 15 amino acids long. Trimming stripped 4 bases from V and 0 bases from J, with 11 bases between. The CDR3 loop is CASSRDMGSGNTIYF. The DNA for the CDR3 is TGTGCCAGCAGCCGCGACATGGGCTCTGGAAACACCATATATTTT.

The chain joins TRBV5-1 to TRBJ1-3; 8 nucleotides agree with TRBD1. The V and J ends lost 0 bases and 0 bases, in that order; junction bases with no gene match: 2. Germline CDR1 and CDR2: SGHRS and YFSETQ. The CDR3 extends over 16 amino acids. The CDR3 nucleotides are TGCGCCAGCAGCTTGGCTCAGGGGGCCTCTGGAAACACCATATATTTT. It is translated as CASSLAQGASGNTIYF. Full variable domain (outside the CDR3, taken from reference TRBV5-1 and TRBJ1-3): KAGVTQTPRYLIKTRGQQVTLSCSPISGHRSVSWYQQTPGQGLQFLFEYFSETQRNKGNFPGRFSGRQFSNSRSEMNVSTLELGDSALYLCASSLAQGASGNTIYFGEGSWLTVV.

V and J are TRBV11-2 and TRBJ2-1; weak D call: TRBD1 (6 bases). CDR1 is SGHAT, CDR2 FQNNGV, per germline. The V end was cut by 3 bases, the J end by 2 bases, with 11 bases between. The CDR3 is 15 amino acids. The DNA of the CDR3 is TGTGCCAGCAGCTTCGGACAGACAACCTACAATGAGCAGTTCTTC. Its translation: CASSFGQTTYNEQFF.

The chain carries TRBV5-4 and TRBJ2-3, with D perhaps matching TRBD1 (5 bases). The CDR3 sequence is 16 residues long. CDR1 is SGHNT and CDR2 is YYREEE in the germline V gene (reference sequence). V was trimmed by 4 bases and J by 0 bases, leaving 15 bases between them. The CDR3 reads CASSKTPGSSTDTQYF. CDR3 nucleotide sequence: TGTGCCAGCAGCAAAACTCCAGGGTCTAGCACAGATACGCAGTATTTT. Drawing the rest from reference TRBV5-4 and TRBJ2-3, the complete variable domain is ETGVTQSPTHLIKTRGQQVTLRCSSQSGHNTVSWYQQALGQGPQFIFQYYREEENGRGNFPPRFSGLQFPNYSSELNVNALELDDSALYLCASSKTPGSSTDTQYFGPGTRLTVL.

The chain is built from TRBV30 and TRBJ2-3; D gene unclear. The V end was cut by 2 bases, the J end by 0 bases, with 9 bases between. CDR1 and CDR2 from the germline V gene are GTSNPN and SVGIG (reference sequence). This CDR3 contains 14 residues. CDR3 in DNA: TGTGCCTGGAGTATGACTGGGAGCACAGATACGCAGTATTTT. Translated, it gives CAWSMTGSTDTQYF.